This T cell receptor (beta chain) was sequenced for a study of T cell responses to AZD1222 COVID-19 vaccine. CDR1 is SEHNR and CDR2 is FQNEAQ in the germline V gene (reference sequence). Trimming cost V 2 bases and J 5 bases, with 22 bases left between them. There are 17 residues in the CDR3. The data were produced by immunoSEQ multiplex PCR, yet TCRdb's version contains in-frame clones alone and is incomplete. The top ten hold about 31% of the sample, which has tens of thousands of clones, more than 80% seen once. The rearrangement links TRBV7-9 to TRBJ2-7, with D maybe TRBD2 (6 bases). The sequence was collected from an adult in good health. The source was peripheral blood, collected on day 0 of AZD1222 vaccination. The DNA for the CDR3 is TGTGCCAGCAGCTTATCGCCGCGGGGAGGAAGGTTCCACGAGCAGTACTTC. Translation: CASSLSPRGGRFHEQYF.